This TCR beta chain comes out of a study of T cell changes during pregnancy in multiple sclerosis (dated by TCRdb to the late 2010s). Turning to the overall study: Changes in the T cell repertoire over the course of pregnancy were examined in this study in women with multiple sclerosis.

As for this clone: Its specific antigen is unknown. Base quality data are lacking; no much larger clone is found one base away.

Library preparation was by the immunoSEQ multiplex PCR assay. The source is immuneACCESS, and TCRdb retained only in-frame sequences with V and J called. Part of the clones is not carried over; for the studies checked, unresolved V genes explain less than half of this, and the remainder is unexplained. The sample records 65,000 to 80,000 clones, around 93% of which are singletons. Approximately 2.5% of the sample is held by the ten biggest clonotypes. Sequencing used peripheral blood, obtained in the second trimester of pregnancy. The clonotype was recovered from a female donor with multiple sclerosis, enrolled in a pregnancy study.

The sequenced DNA is TGTGCCAGCAGAAGACAGGAGAATGGCTACACCTTC. This codes for CASRRQENGYTF. The chain was built from TRBV6-5 and TRBJ1-2; TRBD1 could be the D gene, as 6 bases match. The CDR3, from cysteine to phenylalanine, totals 12 residues. Kept here is only the CDR3 DNA, which spans 36 bases and is read in frame from base 1. CDR1 is given as MNHEY and CDR2 as SVGAGI, both from the germline V gene. Trimming removed 6 bases from V and 6 bases from J, leaving 11 bases between the germline ends.